Shown below are 3 T cell receptor beta chains from a single sample sequenced in a study of T cells in Graves' hyperthyroidism and ophthalmopathy (dated by TCRdb to the late 2010s). The protocol used for the library was multiplex PCR. The run used an Illumina HiSeq 2000. The TCR beta CDR3 regions were amplified from the RNA transcripts. A first-round RT-PCR of the TCR CDR3 used the HTBI primer set with the Qiagen OneStep RT-PCR kit. The raw public reads went through TCRdb reprocessing: fastp at Q25, MiXCR clone calling, in-frame beta chains kept. CDR3 protein duplicates are merged, each entry listing the most common genes and DNA. In all, the sample holds roughly 700,000 distinct CDR3 sequences, and approximately 14% of those were seen once. Clones ranked in the top ten supply roughly a tenth of the sample. Sequencing was performed on blood. The receptors here all came from a woman younger than 30 with Graves' hyperthyroidism.

There are many counts of this clonotype. The CDR3 protein is CASSPADSVTEAFF. The CDR3 DNA sequence: TGTGCCAGCTCACCTGCGGACAGCGTCACTGAAGCTTTCTTT. The chain employs TRBV18 and TRBJ1-1; the D gene is possibly TRBD1 (6 bases). CDR1 KGHSH and CDR2 LQKENI come from the germline V gene. Trimming shortened V by 3 bases and J by 4 bases, and 12 bases separated the two germline ends. This CDR3 comprises 14 residues.

The genes are TRBV5-6 and TRBJ1-2; TRBD1 agrees at 9 bases. Unmatched junction bases numbered 3, after V lost 4 bases and J lost 2 bases. The germline gives CDR1 SGHDT, CDR2 YYEEEE. CDR3 length: 14 amino acids. CDR3: CASSADRGNYGYTF. The DNA of the CDR3 is TGTGCCAGCAGCGCGGACAGGGGCAACTATGGCTACACCTTC.

Only a few counts were recorded for this clonotype. The V call is TRBV5-6, the J call TRBJ2-1; 8 positions agree with TRBD1. The CDR3 consists of 15 residues. The germline V gene encodes CDR1 SGHDT and CDR2 YYEEEE. J was trimmed by 8 bases and V by 4 bases; bases with no gene match: 11. CDR3: CASSVGTGWYDEQFF. As DNA, the CDR3 is TGTGCCAGCAGCGTAGGGACAGGATGGTACGATGAGCAGTTCTTC.